The 23 T cell receptor beta chains reported below all come from one sample, sequenced in a study of blood T cell repertoires in COVID-19. The protocol was immunoSEQ multiplex PCR, while the TCRdb copy is restricted to in-frame clones and leaves out a portion. The sample has around 100,000 clones; nearly 90% are singletons. Sequences were obtained from peripheral blood. The receptor source for this set is a man in his forties or fifties in a cohort sampled during active COVID-19.

Details on this clone: Within the sample, other DNA sequences also encode this same CDR3. The chain couples TRBV5-1 to TRBJ2-3; D may be TRBD2 (6 bases). The CDR3 has 15 amino acids. Germline V gene sequence: CDR1 SGHRS, CDR2 YFSETQ. Trimming stripped 0 bases from V and 3 bases from J, with 11 bases between. The CDR3 coding sequence is TGCGCCAGCAGCTTGGGAGCGGGTGGGACAGATACGCAGTATTTT. Its protein is CASSLGAGGTDTQYF.

The chain is built from TRBV24-1 and TRBJ2-3, with D uncertain. V was shortened by 3 bases and J by 5 bases, with 2 bases between the two germline ends. The CDR3 contains 11 residues. Germline CDR1 KGHDR, CDR2 SFDVKD. CDR3 sequence (DNA): TGTGCCACCAGTGATCTAGATACGCAGTATTTT. Residues: CATSDLDTQYF.

The V gene is TRBV5-1, the J gene TRBJ2-7; TRBD1 might be the D (5 bases). The length of the CDR3 is 14 residues. V lost 4 bases and J 1 base, leaving 12 bases between the germline ends. Per the germline V gene, CDR1 is SGHRS and CDR2 is YFSETQ. The CDR3 sequence: CASSPETGSYEQYF. CDR3 nucleotides: TGCGCCAGCAGCCCCGAAACAGGTTCCTACGAGCAGTACTTC. Supplemented by reference TRBV5-1 and TRBJ2-7, the full variable domain reads KAGVTQTPRYLIKTRGQQVTLSCSPISGHRSVSWYQQTPGQGLQFLFEYFSETQRNKGNFPGRFSGRQFSNSRSEMNVSTLELGDSALYLCASSPETGSYEQYFGPGTRLTVT.

This chain joins TRBV5-1 and TRBJ1-1, with TRBD1 identical over 7 bases. Losses at the gene ends were 4 bases for V and 7 bases for J; bases not matched to a gene: 7. The CDR3 loop spans 13 amino acids. In germline, CDR1 is SGHRS, CDR2 YFSETQ. The CDR3 here is CASSVRQGYEAFF. DNA for the CDR3: TGCGCCAGCAGCGTCCGACAGGGATATGAAGCTTTCTTT.

The rearrangement uses TRBV7-3 and TRBJ2-2, with TRBD1 as a possible D gene (5 bases). In germline, CDR1 is SGHTA, CDR2 FQGTGA. V dropped 5 bases and J dropped 3 bases, with 16 bases sitting between them. The CDR3 is 16 residues long. DNA for the CDR3: TGTGCCAGCAGCACCCGGTCCAGGGTCGACACCGGGGAGCTGTTTTTT. Amino acids: CASSTRSRVDTGELFF.

In the case of this clone: At one end, the junction sequence differs from germline, possibly due to a read error. The CDR3 region has the DNA TGTGCCAGTAGTATGGGAGCGGGGCCCACCCGGGAGCTGTTTTTT. Translated: CASSMGAGPTRELFF. The V gene is TRBV19, the J gene TRBJ2-2, with 7 bases that match TRBD2. Germline loops: CDR1 LNHDA, CDR2 SQIVND (reference sequence). The CDR3 is 15 residues long.

This clone has only a few counts. The chain combines TRBV5-1 with TRBJ2-7; possible D gene TRBD2, 5 bases. The CDR3 consists of 16 residues. Trimming removed 5 bases at V and 3 bases at J, with 21 bases between. Germline V gives CDR1 SGHRS, CDR2 YFSETQ. This CDR3 reads CASSHKVGELLYEQYF. In DNA form, the CDR3 reads TGCGCCAGCAGTCATAAAGTCGGGGAGCTCCTCTACGAGCAGTACTTC.

The DNA for the CDR3 is TGTGCCAGCAGCACGGGACTAGCGGCTAAAGAGACCCAGTACTTC. Residues: CASSTGLAAKETQYF. This chain connects TRBV14 to TRBJ2-5, with 11 nucleotides matching TRBD2. The J segment lost 3 bases and the V segment lost 5 bases, leaving 5 bases of the junction unmatched. Germline V gene data show CDR1 as SGHDN and CDR2 as FVKESK. The CDR3 runs 15 residues.

This clone was seen just once. The chain carries TRBV6-2 or TRBV6-3 and TRBJ2-2, with 9 bases matching TRBD2. Germline assignment: CDR1 MNHEY and CDR2 SVGEGT. The ends lost 4 bases at V and 0 bases at J; junction bases unmatched: 9. The CDR3 is 18 amino acids. The CDR3 DNA sequence: TGTGCCAGCAGTTTACCAACTAGCGGGCAAGCGAACACCGGGGAGCTGTTTTTT. Amino acids: CASSLPTSGQANTGELFF.

The chain joins TRBV11-3 to TRBJ2-5, with D unresolved. Trimming stripped 2 bases from V and 5 bases from J, with 12 bases between. Germline loops: CDR1 SGHNT, CDR2 YENEEA. This CDR3 is built from 14 residues. In nucleotides, the CDR3 is TGTGCCAGCAGCTTACCTGGGCTGAGCGAGACCCAGTACTTC. It encodes CASSLPGLSETQYF. The full variable domain, rest sourced from reference TRBV11-3 and TRBJ2-5, is EAGVVQSPRYKIIEKKQPVAFWCNPISGHNTLYWYLQNLGQGPELLIRYENEEAVDDSQLPKDRFSAERLKGVDSTLKIQPAELGDSAVYLCASSLPGLSETQYFGPGTRLLVL.

The chain links TRBV24-1 to TRBJ2-1; D might be TRBD2 (6 bases). Trimming pared 5 bases from V and 4 bases from J, leaving 11 bases between. Looked up from germline, CDR1 is KGHDR and CDR2 is SFDVKD. The CDR3 totals 14 residues. In nucleotides, the CDR3 is TGTGCCACCAGTGCCCGGGGACTTTACAATGAGCAGTTCTTC. It translates to CATSARGLYNEQFF.

V usage is TRBV6-5 and J usage is TRBJ1-5; D is uncertain. The CDR3 sequence is 14 residues long. CDR1 MNHEY and CDR2 SVGAGI come from the germline V gene. V lost 6 bases and J 1 base, leaving 10 bases between the germline ends. The CDR3 nucleotides are TGTGCCAGCAGACTTACTAGCAGCAATCAGCCCCAGCATTTT. Residues: CASRLTSSNQPQHF.

The chain couples TRBV6-6 to TRBJ1-1, with TRBD1 as a possible D gene (5 bases). Trimming took off 7 bases at V and 1 base at J, with 13 bases between the two ends. The germline gives CDR1 MNHNY, CDR2 SVGAGI (reference sequence). The CDR3 spans 14 residues. Here the CDR3 reads CASMSRGGNTEAFF. In nucleotides, the CDR3 is TGTGCCAGCATGTCGCGGGGGGGGAACACTGAAGCTTTCTTT.

This chain joins TRBV28 and TRBJ2-1, with 12 bases that match TRBD2. The CDR3 covers 15 residues. J gave up 5 bases and V 6 bases, and 5 bases lay outside the gene matches. Germline CDR1 is MDHEN and CDR2 is SYDVKM. The chain's CDR3 is CASRRLAGDDNEQFF. CDR3 DNA: TGTGCCAGCAGACGACTAGCGGGGGACGACAATGAGCAGTTCTTC.

V and J are TRBV6-5 and TRBJ1-2; tentative D call: TRBD1 (5 bases). The CDR3 is 14 residues long. Trimming cost V 7 bases and J 2 bases, with 14 bases left between them. Germline V CDR1 and CDR2: MNHEY, SVGAGI. DNA of the CDR3: TGTGCCAGCAACGAGGTGGGGCGGAACTATGGCTACACCTTC. Protein product: CASNEVGRNYGYTF.

V is TRBV7-2 and J is TRBJ2-5; 10 nucleotides line up with TRBD2. This CDR3 spans 16 amino acids. Trimming took 7 bases from V and 7 from J; bases not matched to a gene: 15. Germline assignment: CDR1 SGHTA and CDR2 FQGNSA. The CDR3 nucleotides are TGTGCCAGCAATAAGAATAGCGGGGGGAATCCCGGGACCCAGTACTTC. The encoded protein is CASNKNSGGNPGTQYF.

The chain is built from TRBV5-4 and TRBJ1-6; weak D call: TRBD1 (5 bases). The CDR3 loop spans 12 amino acids. Germline assignment: CDR1 SGHNT and CDR2 YYREEE (reference sequence). V was clipped by 4 bases and J by 7 bases, with 6 bases between them. This chain's CDR3 is CASSPGNSPLHF. The CDR3, as DNA: TGTGCCAGCAGCCCAGGGAATTCACCCCTCCACTTT. Filled out from reference TRBV5-4 and TRBJ1-6, the complete variable domain reads ETGVTQSPTHLIKTRGQQVTLRCSSQSGHNTVSWYQQALGQGPQFIFQYYREEENGRGNFPPRFSGLQFPNYSSELNVNALELDDSALYLCASSPGNSPLHFGNGTRLTVT.

The V and J genes are TRBV28 and TRBJ1-2; tentatively, D is TRBD1 (5 bases). The germline CDR1 and CDR2 sequences are MDHEN and SYDVKM. This CDR3 region has 14 residues. Deletions cut 6 bases from V and 4 bases from J, with 15 bases between. DNA for the CDR3: TGTGCCAGCAGATTCCCAGGGTTTTTCTATGGCTACACCTTC. Its protein is CASRFPGFFYGYTF.

The chain combines TRBV7-2 with TRBJ2-1; no clear D. Germline V CDR1 and CDR2: SGHTA, FQGNSA. The CDR3 is 15 amino acids. V was shortened by 2 bases and J by 0 bases, with 8 bases between the two germline ends. CDR3: CASSLNPSSYNEQFF. The CDR3 bases are TGTGCCAGCAGCTTAAATCCCAGCTCCTACAATGAGCAGTTCTTC. Complete variable domain (other parts from reference TRBV7-2 and TRBJ2-1): GAGVSQSPSNKVTEKGKDVELRCDPISGHTALYWYRQSLGQGLEFLIYFQGNSAPDKSGLPSDRFSAERTGGSVSTLTIQRTQQEDSAVYLCASSLNPSSYNEQFFGPGTRLTVL.

The chain couples TRBV11-3 to TRBJ2-3; TRBD2 aligns across 11 bases. The J segment lost 0 bases and the V segment lost 5 bases, leaving 7 bases of the junction unmatched. CDR1 SGHNT and CDR2 YENEEA come from the germline V gene. CDR3 length: 17 residues. The CDR3 protein is CASSPGTSGSSTDTQYF. DNA of the CDR3: TGTGCCAGCAGCCCTGGGACTAGCGGTTCTAGCACAGATACGCAGTATTTT.

The V call is TRBV30, the J call TRBJ1-1; 8 nucleotides align to TRBD1. Per the germline V gene, CDR1 is GTSNPN and CDR2 is SVGIG (reference sequence). This CDR3 has 17 amino acids. The V gene end was trimmed by 2 bases and the J gene end by 1 base; junction bases not matched to a gene: 12. CDR3 sequence: CAWSSHRDRLSNTEAFF. The CDR3 DNA follows: TGTGCCTGGAGTTCCCACCGGGACAGGTTATCGAACACTGAAGCTTTCTTT. Looking up the rest from reference TRBV30 and TRBJ1-1 gives the full variable domain: SQTIHQWPATLVQPVGSPLSLECTVEGTSNPNLYWYRQAAGRGLQLLFYSVGIGQISSEVPQNLSASRPQDRQFILSSKKLLLSDSGFYLCAWSSHRDRLSNTEAFFGQGTRLTVV.

CDR3 in amino acids: CASSSRTSGGYTGELFF. Written as DNA, the CDR3 is TGTGCCAGCAGCTCTCGGACTAGCGGGGGGTACACCGGGGAGCTGTTTTTT. V is TRBV5-4 and J is TRBJ2-2; 14 bases match TRBD2. With V trimmed by 3 bases and J by 3 bases, 4 bases remained unmatched. CDR1 is SGHNT, CDR2 YYREEE, per germline (reference sequence). The CDR3 is 17 residues long.

The chain combines TRBV4-2 with TRBJ2-7; D possibly corresponds to TRBD2 (5 bases). This CDR3 spans 13 amino acids. V was clipped by 5 bases and J by 2 bases, with 10 bases between them. Germline lookup yields CDR1 LGHNA and CDR2 YNFKEQ. The DNA for the CDR3 is TGTGCCAGCAGCGACGGGGATACCTACGAGCAGTACTTC. Translating it yields CASSDGDTYEQYF.